Presented here are 29 T cell receptor beta chains from one specimen sequenced in a study of identifying expanded T cells in peripheral blood. TCRdb keeps only in-frame clones here, not all; method: immunoSEQ multiplex PCR. The sample consists of fewer than 85,000 clones, roughly 81% of them appearing once. Sample: blood. These receptors were collected from a person between 18 and 70 years old in good health.

This clone appeared a few times. Relative to the germline gene, one junction end is altered; a read error may explain this. This sequence joins TRBV7-7 and TRBJ2-3, with TRBD2 matching 7 bases. This CDR3 comprises 15 residues. CDR1 and CDR2 (germline): SSHAT, FNYEAQ (reference sequence). CDR3 amino acids: CASSLLGTNTDTQYF. CDR3 nucleotides: TGTGCTAGCAGCCTCTTAGGGACTAACACAGATACGCAGTATTTT.

The genes are TRBV28 and TRBJ2-3, with a weak D call TRBD2 (6 bases). V was clipped by 5 bases and J by 3 bases, with 15 bases between them. Germline values: CDR1 MDHEN, CDR2 SYDVKM. The CDR3 spans 15 residues. The CDR3 sequence is CASSPRRGWTDTQYF. CDR3 DNA: TGTGCCAGCAGTCCGAGGCGGGGTTGGACAGATACGCAGTATTTT.

This sequence joins TRBV18 and TRBJ1-4; D may be TRBD1 (5 bases). V was cut by 6 bases and J by 0 bases, with 14 bases left in between. The CDR3 is 16 amino acids. Germline V lookup: CDR1 KGHSH, CDR2 LQKENI. The DNA for the CDR3 is TGTGCCAGCTCTCTACAGGTTCCAGCAACTAATGAAAAACTGTTTTTT. This translates into CASSLQVPATNEKLFF.

The rearrangement links TRBV7-9 to TRBJ2-3; 9 nucleotides align to TRBD2. Germline V gives CDR1 SEHNR, CDR2 FQNEAQ (reference sequence). This CDR3 spans 15 amino acids. The V segment lost 4 bases and the J segment 1 base; nucleotides outside the gene matches: 3. The CDR3 spells CASSSRTSGTDTQYF. The CDR3 nucleotides read TGTGCCAGCAGCTCAAGGACTAGCGGCACAGATACGCAGTATTTT.

This chain uses TRBV4-3 with TRBJ2-3; the match to TRBD1 covers 7 bases. Germline lookup yields CDR1 LGHNA and CDR2 YSLEER. V was clipped by 0 bases and J by 3 bases; unmatched bases: 3. This CDR3 has 15 residues. CDR3: CASSQDRGITDTQYF. The CDR3 DNA reads as TGCGCCAGCAGCCAAGACAGGGGGATAACAGATACGCAGTATTTT.

The chain joins TRBV10-2 to TRBJ2-7; no definite D call. In germline, CDR1 is WSHSY, CDR2 SAAADI. The CDR3 sequence is 18 residues long. V lost 0 bases and J 3 bases, leaving 21 bases between the germline ends. CDR3 sequence (DNA): TGCGCCAGCAGTGAGTCCTACCCGACAAGCAATATTGACTACGAGCAGTACTTC. It specifies CASSESYPTSNIDYEQYF.

The chain joins TRBV11-2 to TRBJ2-3; TRBD2 matches 7 bases. The CDR3 contains 17 residues. CDR1 is SGHAT and CDR2 is FQNNGV in the germline V gene. With 0 bases clipped from V and 2 bases from J, the junction kept 8 bases outside the gene matches. CDR3 DNA sequence: TGTGCCAGCAGCTTAGATCTTAGGCTAGCGGTCACAGATACGCAGTATTTT. This encodes CASSLDLRLAVTDTQYF.

The DNA for the CDR3 is TGTGCCAGCAGCCGACAGGAGTCCTACAATGAGCAGTTCTTC. It encodes CASSRQESYNEQFF. The chain couples TRBV5-6 to TRBJ2-1, with D tentatively TRBD1 (6 bases). The CDR3 runs to 14 residues. Germline V CDR1 and CDR2: SGHDT, YYEEEE. V gave up 4 bases and J gave up 1 base, with 9 bases separating them.

This chain links TRBV29-1 with TRBJ1-2; 9 nucleotides match TRBD1. This CDR3 is 12 amino acids long. The ends lost 6 bases at V and 8 bases at J; junction bases unmatched: 7. The germline V gene encodes CDR1 SQVTM and CDR2 ANQGSEA. The CDR3 sequence: CSVGQGIGGYTF. The CDR3 DNA reads TGCAGCGTGGGACAGGGTATAGGAGGCTACACCTTC.

This rearrangement joins TRBV12-2 to TRBJ1-4. TRBV12-2 is designated a pseudogene. This CDR3 comprises 16 residues. CDR3 loop: CASRLSPGGSNEKLFF. The DNA for the CDR3 is TGTGCAAGTCGCCTCTCCCCGGGGGGGAGTAATGAAAAACTGTTTTTT.

This clone appeared a single time. The same CDR3 arises from other DNA sequences in this sample as well. The chain combines TRBV7-9 with TRBJ2-2; D possibly matches TRBD1 or TRBD2 (5 bases each). The ends were cut back, 6 bases at V and 2 bases at J, with 13 bases in the middle. This CDR3 spans 15 amino acids. Germline CDR1 reads SEHNR; CDR2 reads FQNEAQ (reference sequence). The CDR3 nucleotides are TGTGCCAGCAGTCCCCGGGGCCCCAACACCGGGGAGCTGTTTTTT. Residues: CASSPRGPNTGELFF.

The chain is built from TRBV19 and TRBJ2-5, with D perhaps given as TRBD1 or TRBD2 (5 bases each). Deletions cut 4 bases from V and 5 bases from J, with 17 bases between. Germline CDR1 reads LNHDA; CDR2 reads SQIVND (reference sequence). The CDR3 contains 15 residues. The CDR3 spells CASSSSLTWGETQYF. CDR3 sequence (DNA): TGTGCCAGTAGTAGCTCTCTTACCTGGGGGGAGACCCAGTACTTC.

The chain combines TRBV7-2 with TRBJ1-6; the D gene is possibly TRBD1 (6 bases). With 1 base removed from V and 10 bases from J, the gap between germline ends came to 14 bases. This CDR3 comprises 15 residues. Germline CDR1 and CDR2: SGHTA and FQGNSA. In DNA form, the CDR3 reads TGTGCCAGCAGCTTAGATTGGCAGGGGAGCTCACCCCTCCACTTT. Translating it yields CASSLDWQGSSPLHF.

The rearrangement uses TRBV5-8 and TRBJ1-5, with D unresolved. This CDR3 has 15 residues. Germline V CDR1 and CDR2: SGHTS, YDEGEE. V was cut by 1 base and J by 1 base, with 9 bases left in between. The CDR3: CASSLPGWSNQPQHF. The CDR3 nucleotides read TGTGCCAGCAGCTTGCCCGGGTGGAGCAATCAGCCCCAGCATTTT.

DNA of the CDR3: TGCGCCAGCAGCCAAGATTTAGGGACAGGGGGCGCTGGGGCCAACGTCCTGACTTTC. Residues: CASSQDLGTGGAGANVLTF. The chain couples TRBV4-3 to TRBJ2-6; 12 bases fit TRBD1. V shed 0 bases, J shed 2 bases, and the junction held 5 bases outside the gene matches. This CDR3 is 19 amino acids long. Germline V gives CDR1 LGHNA, CDR2 YSLEER.

The J gene is TRBJ2-5, the V gene TRBV15; 12 bases fit TRBD2. With 4 bases clipped from V and 2 bases from J, the junction kept 5 bases outside the gene matches. Germline V gives CDR1 LNHNV, CDR2 YYDKDF (reference sequence). The CDR3 extends over 16 amino acids. The DNA of the CDR3 is TGTGCCACCAGCAAATGGACTAGCGGGACGCAAGAGACCCAGTACTTC. It specifies CATSKWTSGTQETQYF.

A note on this clone: The sample has other DNA sequences that encode this CDR3 too. V is TRBV6-4 and J is TRBJ2-2; TRBD2 is a possible D gene (6 bases). This CDR3 has 14 residues. Germline V gene lookup returns CDR1 MRHNA and CDR2 SNTAGT. V lost 0 bases and J 4 bases, leaving 6 bases between the germline ends. CDR3 in DNA: TGTGCCAGCAGTGACTCGACTAGCACCGGGGAGCTGTTTTTT. Its protein product is CASSDSTSTGELFF.

This CDR3 reads CASSLRTGSAGELFF. The CDR3 DNA sequence: TGTGCCAGCAGCCTCCGGACAGGGTCTGCCGGGGAGCTGTTTTTT. V and J are TRBV11-2 and TRBJ2-2; TRBD1 agrees at 8 bases. V dropped 5 bases and J dropped 6; count of bases not matched to a gene: 8. The germline gives CDR1 SGHAT, CDR2 FQNNGV. This CDR3 region has 15 residues.

This chain joins TRBV9 and TRBJ2-2; tentatively, D is TRBD2 (5 bases). This CDR3 is built from 16 residues. Trimming cost V 4 bases and J 3 bases, with 16 bases left between them. CDR1 is SGDLS, CDR2 YYNGEE, per germline. CDR3 sequence: CASSSRLNQDTGELFF. DNA for the CDR3: TGTGCCAGCAGCTCCCGACTAAATCAGGACACCGGGGAGCTGTTTTTT.

The chain joins TRBV30 to TRBJ2-5; 12 nucleotides align to TRBD2. V dropped 5 bases and J dropped 5; count of bases not matched to a gene: 18. There are 18 residues in the CDR3. Per germline, CDR1 GTSNPN and CDR2 SVGIG (reference sequence). CDR3 bases: TGTGCCTGGTGGGGAACGTTGGCTAGCGGGAGGGCCGGGGAGACCCAGTACTTC. Its translation is CAWWGTLASGRAGETQYF.

This clone was counted a single time. The chain combines TRBV19 with TRBJ2-4; 9 nucleotides align to TRBD1. Unmatched junction bases numbered 10, after V lost 8 bases and J lost 8 bases. Germline CDR1 and CDR2: LNHDA and SQIVND (reference sequence). The CDR3 has 14 amino acids. The CDR3 DNA follows: TGTGCCAGTGCGGACAGGGGCGGTAGTTACATTCAGTACTTC. Amino acid sequence: CASADRGGSYIQYF.

A few counts support this clone. The chain combines TRBV25-1 with TRBJ1-1; D gene unclear. The germline V and J ends were trimmed by 1 base and 8 bases, with 23 bases remaining between them. Germline V CDR1 and CDR2: MGHDK, SYGVNS. The length of the CDR3 is 17 residues. The CDR3: CASSESGAAGWGSEAFF. CDR3 DNA: TGTGCCAGCAGTGAATCGGGCGCGGCAGGCTGGGGATCCGAAGCTTTCTTT.

This sequence joins TRBV2 and TRBJ2-5; TRBD2 matches at 9 bases. There are 17 residues in the CDR3. J lost 5 bases, V lost 4 bases, and 14 bases had no gene match. Germline V gives CDR1 SNHLY, CDR2 FYNNEI. In nucleotides, the CDR3 is TGTGCCAGCAGTGGATTAGCGGGAGTAACCCTCCGGGAGACCCAGTACTTC. This translates into CASSGLAGVTLRETQYF.

This sequence joins TRBV29-1 and TRBJ1-1; TRBD1 might be the D (5 bases). The CDR3 runs to 14 residues. With 5 bases removed from V and 0 bases from J, the gap between germline ends came to 13 bases. Germline values: CDR1 SQVTM, CDR2 ANQGSEA. CDR3 DNA sequence: TGCAGCGTTCGATCAGGGCTCATGAACACTGAAGCTTTCTTT. This sequence encodes CSVRSGLMNTEAFF. Supplemented by reference TRBV29-1 and TRBJ1-1, the full variable domain reads SAVISQKPSRDICQRGTSLTIQCQVDSQVTMMFWYRQQPGQSLTLIATANQGSEATYESGFVIDKFPISRPNLTFSTLTVSNMSPEDSSIYLCSVRSGLMNTEAFFGQGTRLTVV.

This chain joins TRBV7-8 and TRBJ1-1; possible D gene TRBD1, 6 bases. There are 12 residues in the CDR3. The V end was cut by 3 bases, the J end by 11 bases, with 13 bases between. The germline V gene encodes CDR1 SGHVS and CDR2 FQNEAQ. CDR3 nucleotides: TGTGCCAGCAGCTTCCGGACAGCCCCGGCTTTCTTT. Amino acids: CASSFRTAPAFF.

This sequence joins TRBV7-9 and TRBJ2-1, with D maybe TRBD2 (6 bases). Trimming took off 1 base at V and 0 bases at J, with 7 bases between the two ends. The CDR3 totals 15 residues. Germline V CDR1 and CDR2: SEHNR, FQNEAQ (reference sequence). CDR3 nucleotides: TGTGCCAGCAGCTTAGTGGGAGGCTCCTACAATGAGCAGTTCTTC. This gives the protein CASSLVGGSYNEQFF.

The chain employs TRBV5-1 and TRBJ2-7, with TRBD1 identical over 7 bases. Looked up from germline, CDR1 is SGHRS and CDR2 is YFSETQ. V lost 3 bases and J lost 4; bases outside the gene matches: 4. The CDR3 length is 13 residues. The DNA of the CDR3 is TGCGCCAGCAGCTCGATGACAGGGTACGAGCAGTACTTC. It encodes CASSSMTGYEQYF. The whole variable domain, filled in from reference TRBV5-1 and TRBJ2-7, reads KAGVTQTPRYLIKTRGQQVTLSCSPISGHRSVSWYQQTPGQGLQFLFEYFSETQRNKGNFPGRFSGRQFSNSRSEMNVSTLELGDSALYLCASSSMTGYEQYFGPGTRLTVT.

The DNA for the CDR3 is TGTGCCAGCAGCTTGGGACTAGCGGGAGATAGGCGGGAGCTGTTTTTT. It translates to CASSLGLAGDRRELFF. The chain recombines TRBV5-4 with TRBJ2-2, with 12 bases aligning to TRBD2. Losses at the gene ends were 0 bases for V and 9 bases for J; bases not matched to a gene: 6. This CDR3 region has 16 residues. The germline V gene encodes CDR1 SGHNT and CDR2 YYREEE (reference sequence).

J is TRBJ1-1 and V is TRBV29-1; 7 nucleotides line up with TRBD1. The V segment lost 5 bases and the J segment 7 bases; nucleotides outside the gene matches: 19. From germline, CDR1 is SQVTM and CDR2 ANQGSEA. This CDR3 has 16 residues. Here the CDR3 reads CSVLPTLDRVAGEAFF. The CDR3 coding sequence is TGCAGCGTTCTCCCGACACTAGACAGGGTGGCGGGTGAAGCTTTCTTT.